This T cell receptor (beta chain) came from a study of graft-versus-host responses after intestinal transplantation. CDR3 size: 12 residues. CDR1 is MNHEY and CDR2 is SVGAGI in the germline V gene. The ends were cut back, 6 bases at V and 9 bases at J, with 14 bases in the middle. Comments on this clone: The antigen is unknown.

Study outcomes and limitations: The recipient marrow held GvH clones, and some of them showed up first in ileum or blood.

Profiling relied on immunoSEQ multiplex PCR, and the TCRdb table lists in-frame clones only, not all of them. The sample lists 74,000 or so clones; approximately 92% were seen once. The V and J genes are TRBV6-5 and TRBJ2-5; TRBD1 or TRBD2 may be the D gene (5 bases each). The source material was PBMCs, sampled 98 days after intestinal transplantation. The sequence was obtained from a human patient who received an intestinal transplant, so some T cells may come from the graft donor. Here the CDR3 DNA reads TGTGCCAGCAGCGGGGCCATGGGGGCCCAGTACTTC. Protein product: CASSGAMGAQYF.